The following is a T cell receptor (beta chain) sequence with its context. The antigen is unknown. The data were obtained in a study of cytomegalovirus exposure and HLA in healthy donors. Study summary: HLA-typed donors were the source of approximately 80 million unique TCRs, which an early data release held.

Regarding the study as a whole: A missense DCLRE1C variant was associated with V- and J-gene trimming of TCR beta chains in a later analysis, and an independent cohort replicated the association.

PCR employed 60 Vbeta and 13 Jbeta primers. Sequenced by immunoSEQ multiplex PCR; TCRdb stores in-frame clones only, minus some. The sample records 35,000 to 45,000 clones, roughly 82% being singletons. Source material: PBMCs. This clonotype originated in a young woman in good health and CMV-seropositive.

The CDR3 spells CASRRAGPGYTF. In nucleotides, the CDR3 is TGTGCCAGCAGACGGGCAGGGCCTGGCTACACCTTC. V and J are TRBV6-1 and TRBJ1-2, with a tentative D call TRBD1 (5 bases). The CDR3 is 12 amino acids. Germline V gene lookup returns CDR1 MNHNS and CDR2 SASEGT. V shed 6 bases and J shed 7 bases, with 12 bases lying between them.